Below, 31 T cell receptor beta chains from the same sample are listed, as sequenced in a study of T cell responses to AZD1222 COVID-19 vaccine. Assay used: immunoSEQ multiplex PCR; TCRdb lists only in-frame clones, some missing. The sample includes 120,000 or so clones, approximately 88% of them seen just once. Specimen: peripheral blood, collected on day 0 of AZD1222 vaccination. Receptors originate from an adult in good health.

The V and J genes are TRBV4-1 and TRBJ1-5; D is ambiguous. The germline V and J ends were trimmed by 0 bases and 4 bases, with 10 bases remaining between them. CDR3 length: 15 residues. CDR1 MGHRA and CDR2 YSYEKL come from the germline V gene. The CDR3 nucleotides are TGCGCCAGCAGCCAAGATATAAGTCAGAATCAGCCCCAGCATTTT. Protein product: CASSQDISQNQPQHF.

This sequence joins TRBV5-3 and TRBJ1-2; 7 nucleotides line up with TRBD1. TRBV5-3 is noted as an ORF with a role that remains uncertain. The CDR3 sequence is 16 residues long. With V trimmed by 1 base and J by 4 bases, 10 bases remained unmatched. The CDR3, as DNA: TGTGCCAGAAGCTTGTGCCACAGGGGCGAAACCTATGGCTACACCTTC. Encoded protein: CARSLCHRGETYGYTF.

V is TRBV7-8 and J is TRBJ1-3; D not certain. The V and J ends lost 5 bases and 4 bases respectively, with 9 bases between them. CDR3 length equals 13 residues. Germline V gives CDR1 SGHVS, CDR2 FQNEAQ. CDR3 protein: CASSPIPGNTIYF. The DNA for the CDR3 is TGTGCCAGCAGCCCGATCCCCGGAAACACCATATATTTT.

This chain joins TRBV3-1 (or the pseudogene TRBV3-2) and TRBJ2-1, with TRBD2 as a possible D gene (8 bases). The CDR3 sequence is 16 residues long. Trimming left V 4 bases short and J 2 bases short, with 15 bases between. Germline CDR1 is LGHDT and CDR2 is YNNKEL (reference sequence). In nucleotides, the CDR3 is TGTGCCAGCAGCCCGGGAGGGACAGTTCCCTACAATGAGCAGTTCTTC. Amino acid sequence: CASSPGGTVPYNEQFF.

This clone was counted a single time. The chain joins TRBV19 to TRBJ1-6, with 7 bases aligning to TRBD1. Per germline, CDR1 LNHDA and CDR2 SQIVND (reference sequence). The CDR3 has 15 amino acids. V shed 7 bases and J 7 bases; nucleotides not matched to a gene: 10. In DNA form, the CDR3 reads TGTGCCAGTACTAACAGGGGAGGGCGGAATTCACCCCTCCACTTT. The encoded protein is CASTNRGGRNSPLHF.

The V and J genes are TRBV19 and TRBJ1-4; D remains ambiguous. There are 16 residues in the CDR3. The V end was cut by 4 bases, the J end by 0 bases, with 12 bases between. CDR1 is LNHDA, CDR2 SQIVND, per germline (reference sequence). The CDR3 is CASSTPGRTTNEKLFF. The DNA of the CDR3 is TGTGCCAGTAGTACCCCAGGCAGGACAACTAATGAAAAACTGTTTTTT.

V and J are TRBV27 and TRBJ1-5; weak D call: TRBD1 (6 bases). CDR1 is MNHEY, CDR2 SMNVEV, per germline (reference sequence). The CDR3 sequence is 16 residues long. V lost 6 bases and J 0 bases, leaving 15 bases between the germline ends. CDR3 loop: CASSPGQPNSNQPQHF. The CDR3 DNA follows: TGTGCCAGCAGCCCGGGACAACCTAATAGCAATCAGCCCCAGCATTTT.

This rearrangement joins TRBV5-4 to TRBJ2-5; D is perhaps TRBD1 (6 bases). The CDR3 runs to 14 residues. Germline V gene lookup returns CDR1 SGHNT and CDR2 YYREEE (reference sequence). V was pared by 0 bases and J by 5 bases, with 11 bases between. The CDR3 nucleotides are TGTGCCAGCAGCTTGGACAGGGTAGAGGAGACCCAGTACTTC. Translating it yields CASSLDRVEETQYF. The complete variable domain, with remaining parts taken from reference TRBV5-4 and TRBJ2-5, reads ETGVTQSPTHLIKTRGQQVTLRCSSQSGHNTVSWYQQALGQGPQFIFQYYREEENGRGNFPPRFSGLQFPNYSSELNVNALELDDSALYLCASSLDRVEETQYFGPGTRLLVL.

The chain couples TRBV4-3 to TRBJ1-2; D remains unclear. Germline-derived CDR1 and CDR2 are LGHNA and YSLEER. Trimming removed 0 bases from V and 0 bases from J, with 5 bases in between. This CDR3 is built from 14 residues. As DNA, the CDR3 is TGCGCCAGCAGCCAAGATACCGCTAACTATGGCTACACCTTC. Encoded protein: CASSQDTANYGYTF.

The chain has TRBV5-8 and TRBJ1-1, with unresolved D. This CDR3 is 12 amino acids long. Trimming cost V 4 bases and J 4 bases, with 8 bases left between them. Germline CDR1 SGHTS, CDR2 YDEGEE. The CDR3 protein is CASSVDITEAFF. The CDR3 DNA sequence: TGTGCCAGCAGCGTTGACATCACTGAAGCTTTCTTT.

The chain has TRBV9 and TRBJ2-3, with 9 bases identical to TRBD1. The V and J ends lost 3 bases and 2 bases, in that order; junction bases with no gene match: 7. Germline assignment: CDR1 SGDLS and CDR2 YYNGEE. This CDR3 has 16 residues. The DNA for the CDR3 is TGTGCCAGCAGCGCCGGGACAGGGCTCGACACAGATACGCAGTATTTT. This encodes CASSAGTGLDTDTQYF.

The rearrangement joins TRBV7-2 to TRBJ1-2, with unresolved D. The CDR3 has 14 residues. Germline CDR1 and CDR2: SGHTA and FQGNSA. V was trimmed by 0 bases and J by 6 bases, leaving 11 bases between them. The CDR3 DNA is TGTGCCAGCAGCTTAGCGGGAAGGGTGGATGGCTACACCTTC. It yields the protein CASSLAGRVDGYTF.

The chain combines TRBV7-9 with TRBJ2-7; 8 nucleotides agree with TRBD2. The length of the CDR3 is 14 residues. The J segment lost 3 bases and the V segment lost 2 bases, leaving 3 bases of the junction unmatched. From germline, CDR1 is SEHNR and CDR2 FQNEAQ (reference sequence). The CDR3 is CASSLRGLDYEQYF. In nucleotides, the CDR3 is TGTGCCAGCAGCTTACGGGGACTAGACTACGAGCAGTACTTC.

The chain couples TRBV7-2 to TRBJ2-2; TRBD2 agrees at 11 bases. Trimming removed 2 bases from V and 1 base from J; junction bases left unmatched: 0. This CDR3 is 16 amino acids long. Germline V gene data show CDR1 as SGHTA and CDR2 as FQGNSA. CDR3 nucleotides: TGTGCCAGCAGCTTACTAGCGGGGGGGAACACCGGGGAGCTGTTTTTT. This encodes CASSLLAGGNTGELFF.

The chain couples TRBV20-1 to TRBJ1-5, with a possible D match to TRBD1 (5 bases). The CDR3 has 18 amino acids. Germline CDR1 reads DFQATT; CDR2 reads SNEGSKA (reference sequence). V was cut by 3 bases and J by 1 base, with 22 bases left in between. The CDR3 nucleotides are TGCAGTGCTAGTATGGGGCTCCGGACCCTTTCGAGCAATCAGCCCCAGCATTTT. Amino acid sequence: CSASMGLRTLSSNQPQHF.

The V and J genes are TRBV4-1 and TRBJ2-3; D unclear. In germline, CDR1 is MGHRA, CDR2 YSYEKL. Trimming took 6 bases from V and 2 from J, leaving 9 bases between them. The CDR3 contains 13 residues. CDR3 sequence: CASRLQNTDTQYF. CDR3 coding DNA: TGCGCCAGCAGGCTTCAGAACACAGATACGCAGTATTTT.

The chain links TRBV27 to TRBJ2-1; D is perhaps TRBD1 (5 bases). Trimming removed 6 bases from V and 4 bases from J, with 13 bases in between. CDR1 and CDR2 (germline): MNHEY, SMNVEV (reference sequence). CDR3 length: 14 residues. In DNA form, the CDR3 reads TGTGCCAGCAGCCTCAGGGTCCCATACAATGAGCAGTTCTTC. It specifies CASSLRVPYNEQFF.

The chain has TRBV6-5 and TRBJ1-2; 11 bases are shared with TRBD1. With 7 bases clipped from V and 3 bases from J, the junction kept 4 bases outside the gene matches. Germline V gene data show CDR1 as MNHEY and CDR2 as SVGAGI. CDR3 length: 14 residues. CDR3 residues: CASTRTGGDYGYTF. CDR3 bases: TGTGCCAGCACCCGGACAGGGGGCGACTATGGCTACACCTTC.

V and J are TRBV24-1 and TRBJ1-2, with D hard to call. Germline values: CDR1 KGHDR, CDR2 SFDVKD. There are 15 residues in the CDR3. The V end was cut by 9 bases, the J end by 6 bases, with 22 bases between. CDR3 nucleotide sequence: TGTGCCACCGAGGCTTCGGGAGCGGGAAAGGATGGCTACACCTTC. Amino acids: CATEASGAGKDGYTF.

This sequence joins TRBV19 and TRBJ1-4; no clear D gene. Germline V CDR1 and CDR2: LNHDA, SQIVND (reference sequence). V lost 3 bases to trimming and J lost 5 bases, with 13 bases between them. The CDR3 runs 15 residues. CDR3 bases: TGTGCCAGTAGTATCGCCTCGACTTTGAATGAAAAACTGTTTTTT. This codes for CASSIASTLNEKLFF.

The gene calls are TRBV29-1 and TRBJ2-1; 8 bases map to TRBD1. V was pared by 0 bases and J by 7 bases, with 5 bases of the junction left unmatched. Germline-derived CDR1 and CDR2 are SQVTM and ANQGSEA. The CDR3 is 14 residues long. CDR3 sequence reads: CSVEDLRTGNEQFF. The CDR3, as DNA: TGCAGCGTTGAAGATTTAAGGACAGGGAATGAGCAGTTCTTC.

This sequence joins TRBV5-1 and TRBJ2-1; 8 bases align to TRBD2. From germline, CDR1 is SGHRS and CDR2 YFSETQ. This CDR3 spans 16 amino acids. V was pared by 3 bases and J by 1 base, with 6 bases of the junction left unmatched. CDR3 sequence reads: CASSWTSSDSYNEQFF. For the CDR3, the DNA is TGCGCCAGCAGCTGGACTAGCTCGGATTCCTACAATGAGCAGTTCTTC.

The CDR3 sequence: CASSESGGTQPQHF. CDR3 in DNA: TGTGCCAGCAGTGAATCTGGAGGCACTCAGCCCCAGCATTTT. The chain uses TRBV25-1 and TRBJ1-5; no reliable D call. Trimming took off 1 base at V and 6 bases at J, with 10 bases between the two ends. From germline, CDR1 is MGHDK and CDR2 SYGVNS. This CDR3 comprises 14 residues.

V and J are TRBV2 and TRBJ1-1; perhaps TRBD1 as D (5 bases). The germline V gene encodes CDR1 SNHLY and CDR2 FYNNEI. V lost 6 bases to trimming and J lost 5 bases, with 16 bases between them. The CDR3 sequence is 14 residues long. CDR3 sequence: CASSFQGPGTEAFF. CDR3 bases: TGTGCCAGCAGCTTCCAGGGACCAGGGACTGAAGCTTTCTTT.

This chain uses TRBV10-2 with TRBJ1-5, with 7 bases lining up with TRBD1. This CDR3 region has 13 residues. J lost 5 bases, V lost 5 bases, and 3 bases had no gene match. CDR1 WSHSY and CDR2 SAAADI come from the germline V gene. The DNA of the CDR3 is TGCGCCAGCAGTTGGGACAGTCATCAGCCCCAGCATTTT. This sequence encodes CASSWDSHQPQHF.

V gene TRBV14 combines with J gene TRBJ1-3, with TRBD1 matching over 7 bases. V shed 4 bases, J shed 1 base, and the junction held 10 bases outside the gene matches. Germline lookup yields CDR1 SGHDN and CDR2 FVKESK. The CDR3 extends over 17 amino acids. DNA of the CDR3: TGTGCCAGCAGCCTGGGGGCCAGGGGGTATTCTGGAAACACCATATATTTT. Its translation is CASSLGARGYSGNTIYF. Variable domain in full (rest from reference TRBV14 and TRBJ1-3): EAGVTQFPSHSVIEKGQTVTLRCDPISGHDNLYWYRRVMGKEIKFLLHFVKESKQDESGMPNNRFLAERTGGTYSTLKVQPAELEDSGVYFCASSLGARGYSGNTIYFGEGSWLTVV.

This clone was detected only once. The genes are TRBV5-8 and TRBJ1-2; TRBD1 aligns across 7 bases. The J segment lost 3 bases and the V segment lost 5 bases, leaving 7 bases of the junction unmatched. CDR3 length: 14 residues. The V gene's germline CDR1 is SGHTS and CDR2 YDEGEE. The CDR3 is CASSPGRGHYGYTF. The CDR3, as DNA: TGTGCCAGCAGTCCCGGAAGGGGGCACTATGGCTACACCTTC.

The CDR3 spells CASSLLLSGANVLTF. The CDR3 nucleotides read TGTGCCAGCAGCTTACTCCTCTCTGGGGCCAACGTCCTGACTTTC. J is TRBJ2-6 and V is TRBV13, with D unresolved. Germline CDR1 and CDR2: PRHDT and FYEKMQ (reference sequence). Trimming cost V 2 bases and J 0 bases, with 5 bases left between them. The CDR3 is 15 residues long. The full variable domain, with the rest looked up from reference TRBV13 and TRBJ2-6, is AAGVIQSPRHLIKEKRETATLKCYPIPRHDTVYWYQQGPGQDPQFLISFYEKMQSDKGSIPDRFSAQQFSDYHSELNMSSLELGDSALYFCASSLLLSGANVLTFGAGSRLTVL.

The rearrangement links TRBV7-2 to TRBJ2-3; D remains unclear. CDR1 and CDR2 (germline): SGHTA, FQGNSA. The CDR3 consists of 12 residues. Deletions cut 0 bases from V and 8 bases from J, with 6 bases between. CDR3 protein: CASSLAPVTQYF. The CDR3 nucleotides are TGTGCCAGCAGCTTAGCACCCGTTACGCAGTATTTT.

V gene TRBV28 combines with J gene TRBJ1-4; no firm D call. The germline V and J ends were trimmed by 7 bases and 0 bases, with 15 bases remaining between them. The germline CDR1 and CDR2 sequences are MDHEN and SYDVKM. The CDR3 contains 16 residues. CDR3 in amino acids: CASTTLNGTTNEKLFF. The CDR3 nucleotides are TGTGCCAGCACCACTCTGAACGGGACAACTAATGAAAAACTGTTTTTT. The variable domain in full, completed from reference TRBV28 and TRBJ1-4, reads DVKVTQSSRYLVKRTGEKVFLECVQDMDHENMFWYRQDPGLGLRLIYFSYDVKMKEKGDIPEGYSVSREKKERFSLILESASTNQTSMYLCASTTLNGTTNEKLFFGSGTQLSVL.

This clone was found once. Other nucleotide sequences in the sample specify the same CDR3. V and J are TRBV7-2 and TRBJ1-4; TRBD1 agrees at 10 bases. This CDR3 spans 13 amino acids. Trimming took 5 bases from V and 11 from J; bases not matched to a gene: 5. Per germline, CDR1 SGHTA and CDR2 FQGNSA. The CDR3 bases are TGTGCCAGCAGCCGGGACAGGGGCGAGAAACTGTTTTTT. Its protein product is CASSRDRGEKLFF.